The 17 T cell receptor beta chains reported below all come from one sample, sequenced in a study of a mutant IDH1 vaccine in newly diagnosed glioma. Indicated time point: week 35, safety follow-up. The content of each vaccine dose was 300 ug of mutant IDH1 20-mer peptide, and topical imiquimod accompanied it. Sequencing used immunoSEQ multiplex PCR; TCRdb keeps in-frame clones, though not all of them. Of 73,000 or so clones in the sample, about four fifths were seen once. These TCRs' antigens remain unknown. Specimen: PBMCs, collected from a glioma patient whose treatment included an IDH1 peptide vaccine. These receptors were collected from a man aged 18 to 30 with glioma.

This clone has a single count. The CDR3 reads CASSVRQGYTDTQYF. CDR3 DNA sequence: TGTGCCAGTAGTGTCCGACAGGGGTACACAGATACGCAGTATTTT. The V and J genes are TRBV19 and TRBJ2-3; the match to TRBD1 covers 8 bases. In germline, CDR1 is LNHDA, CDR2 SQIVND (reference sequence). V was clipped by 5 bases and J by 2 bases; unmatched bases: 6. This CDR3 has 15 amino acids.

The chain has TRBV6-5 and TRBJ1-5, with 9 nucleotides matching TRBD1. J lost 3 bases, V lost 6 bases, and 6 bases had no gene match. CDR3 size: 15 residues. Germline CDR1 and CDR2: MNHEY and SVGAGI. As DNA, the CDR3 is TGTGCCAGCAGCCGGACAGGGGCAATCAATCAGCCCCAGCATTTT. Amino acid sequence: CASSRTGAINQPQHF.

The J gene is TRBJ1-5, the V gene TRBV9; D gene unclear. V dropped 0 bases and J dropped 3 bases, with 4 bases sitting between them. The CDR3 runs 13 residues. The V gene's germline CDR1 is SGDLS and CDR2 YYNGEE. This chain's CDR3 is CASSVGVNQPQHF. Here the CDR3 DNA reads TGTGCCAGCAGCGTAGGAGTCAATCAGCCCCAGCATTTT.

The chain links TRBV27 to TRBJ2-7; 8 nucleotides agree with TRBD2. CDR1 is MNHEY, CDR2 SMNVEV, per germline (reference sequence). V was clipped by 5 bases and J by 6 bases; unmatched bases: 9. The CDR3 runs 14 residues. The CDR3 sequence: CASSHSGAPSEQYF. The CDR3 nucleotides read TGTGCCAGCAGTCATAGCGGGGCCCCCTCCGAGCAGTACTTC.

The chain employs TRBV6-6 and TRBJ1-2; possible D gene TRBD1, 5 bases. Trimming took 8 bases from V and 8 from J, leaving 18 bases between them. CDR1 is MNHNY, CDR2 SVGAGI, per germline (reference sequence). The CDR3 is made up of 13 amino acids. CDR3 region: CASCLASTGGYTF. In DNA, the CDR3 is TGTGCCAGCTGTTTAGCCTCAACAGGAGGCTACACCTTC.

The CDR3 spells CAISELATENTGELFF. In nucleotides, the CDR3 is TGTGCCATCAGTGAGTTGGCGACAGAGAACACCGGGGAGCTGTTTTTT. The chain employs TRBV10-3 and TRBJ2-2; the D gene is possibly TRBD1 (5 bases). CDR1 ENHRY and CDR2 SYGVKD come from the germline V gene. There are 16 residues in the CDR3. The V end lost 1 base, the J end lost 1 base, and 10 bases lay between the germline ends.

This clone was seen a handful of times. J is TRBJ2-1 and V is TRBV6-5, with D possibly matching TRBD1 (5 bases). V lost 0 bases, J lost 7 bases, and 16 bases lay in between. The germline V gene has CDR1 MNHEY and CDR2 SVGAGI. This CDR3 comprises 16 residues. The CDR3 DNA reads TGTGCCAGCAGTTACTCGATCCAAGGGGCGCTTAATGAGCAGTTCTTC. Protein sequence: CASSYSIQGALNEQFF.

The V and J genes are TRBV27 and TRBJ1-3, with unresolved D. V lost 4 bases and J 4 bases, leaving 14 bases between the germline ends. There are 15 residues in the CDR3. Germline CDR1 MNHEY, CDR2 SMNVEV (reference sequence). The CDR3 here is CASSSDANTGNTIYF. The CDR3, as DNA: TGTGCCAGCAGTTCCGACGCAAACACCGGAAACACCATATATTTT.

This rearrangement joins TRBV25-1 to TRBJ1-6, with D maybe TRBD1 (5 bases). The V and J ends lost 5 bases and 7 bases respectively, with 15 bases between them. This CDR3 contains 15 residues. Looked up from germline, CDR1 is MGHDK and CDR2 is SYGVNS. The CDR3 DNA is TGTGCCAGCAGTCGGTGGGCAGGGCCCAATTCACCCCTCCACTTT. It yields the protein CASSRWAGPNSPLHF.

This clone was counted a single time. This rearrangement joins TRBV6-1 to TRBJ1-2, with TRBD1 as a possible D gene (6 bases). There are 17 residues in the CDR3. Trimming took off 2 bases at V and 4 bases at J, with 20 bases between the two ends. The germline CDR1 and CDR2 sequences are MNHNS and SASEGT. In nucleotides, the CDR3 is TGTGCCAGCAGTGAAACTGTAGCGGCAGGGGCGGTCTATGGCTACACCTTC. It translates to CASSETVAAGAVYGYTF.

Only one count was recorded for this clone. CDR3 region: CATSRDRATSNEKLFF. The CDR3 coding sequence is TGTGCCACCAGCAGGGACAGGGCCACTTCTAATGAAAAACTGTTTTTT. V gene TRBV15 combines with J gene TRBJ1-4, with 8 bases aligning to TRBD1. V dropped 3 bases and J dropped 3; count of bases not matched to a gene: 6. Germline assignment: CDR1 LNHNV and CDR2 YYDKDF (reference sequence). The CDR3 has 16 residues.

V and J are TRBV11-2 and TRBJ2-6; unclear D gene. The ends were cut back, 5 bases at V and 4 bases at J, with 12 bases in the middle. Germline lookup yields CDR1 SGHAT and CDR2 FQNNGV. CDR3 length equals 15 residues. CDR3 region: CASSRTWAGANVLTF. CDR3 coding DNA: TGTGCCAGCAGCCGTACTTGGGCCGGGGCCAACGTCCTGACTTTC.

CDR3 loop: CATLTRSGNTIYF. The CDR3 DNA reads as TGTGCCACACTAACACGCTCTGGAAACACCATATATTTT. This chain uses TRBV28 with TRBJ1-3; D not resolved. Germline V gives CDR1 MDHEN, CDR2 SYDVKM. CDR3 length: 13 residues. The V end lost 10 bases, the J end lost 0 bases, and 10 bases lay between the germline ends.

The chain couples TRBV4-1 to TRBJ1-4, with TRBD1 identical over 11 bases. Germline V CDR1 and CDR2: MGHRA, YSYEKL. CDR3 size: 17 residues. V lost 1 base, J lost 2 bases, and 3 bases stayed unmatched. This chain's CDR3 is CASSQGDRGRTNEKLFF. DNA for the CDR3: TGCGCCAGCAGCCAAGGGGACAGGGGGAGGACTAATGAAAAACTGTTTTTT.

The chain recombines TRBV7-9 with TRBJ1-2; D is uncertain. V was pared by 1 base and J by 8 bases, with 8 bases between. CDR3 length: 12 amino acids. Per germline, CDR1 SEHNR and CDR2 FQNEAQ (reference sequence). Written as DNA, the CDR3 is TGTGCCAGCAGCTTAGTCCGGTCAGGCTACACCTTC. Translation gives CASSLVRSGYTF.

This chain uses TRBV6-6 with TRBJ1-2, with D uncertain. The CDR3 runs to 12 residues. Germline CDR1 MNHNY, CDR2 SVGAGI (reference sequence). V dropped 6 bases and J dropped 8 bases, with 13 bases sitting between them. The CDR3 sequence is CASSLEEKGYTF. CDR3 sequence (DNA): TGTGCCAGCAGCCTGGAAGAAAAGGGCTACACCTTC.

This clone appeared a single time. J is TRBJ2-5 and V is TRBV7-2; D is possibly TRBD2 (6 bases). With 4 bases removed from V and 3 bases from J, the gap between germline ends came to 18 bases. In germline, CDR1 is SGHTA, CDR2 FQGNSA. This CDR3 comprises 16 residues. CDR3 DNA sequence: TGTGCCAGCAGCTCCCCAGGAGCTAGGAGGGAAGAGACCCAGTACTTC. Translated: CASSSPGARREETQYF.